Below, one T cell receptor (beta chain) is given with its context. The antigen remains unidentified. The record originates from a study of sequential checkpoint blockade in melanoma. Study summary: Twenty-two patients had tumor biopsies before treatment and at week 13.

The data were produced by immunoSEQ multiplex PCR, yet TCRdb's version contains in-frame clones alone and is incomplete. The data show about 12,000 clones, with roughly 24% seen just once and about 20% held by the top ten. Study-level findings and limits: Patients with week-13 increases in T-cell fraction and clonality benefited about 30 times more often.

Treatment: randomized to nivolumab then ipilimumab (arm A) or the reverse (arm B). The sequences come from tumor tissue (inferred from file names), collected from a patient given nivolumab and ipilimumab in sequence. The receptor was derived from a human donor with melanoma.

CDR3 sequence: CASGSNRRTIGWYEQYF. The CDR3 DNA is TGTGCTAGTGGTTCCAACAGGAGAACCATAGGATGGTACGAGCAGTACTTC. The chain combines TRBV12-5 with TRBJ2-7; a possible D gene is TRBD1 (5 bases). The ends were cut back, 4 bases at V and 4 bases at J, with 23 bases in the middle. Germline V gene data show CDR1 as LGHNT and CDR2 as FRNRAP. The CDR3 is made up of 17 amino acids.